The following is a T cell receptor beta chain sequence with its context. Its target is unknown. The data were taken from a study of T cell repertoires in cytomegalovirus infection. Study summary: Public TCR beta signatures provided an indication of both CMV infection and a matching HLA type.

Study outcomes and limitations: In two of eight donors, the top clonotype was HLA-C-restricted CMV-specific. Cumulative public TCR beta family frequency identified carriers of CMV plus the relevant HLA.

Germline lookup yields CDR1 MGHRA and CDR2 YSYEKL. V trimming: 1 base; J trimming: 2 bases; junction bases outside the gene matches: 7. This CDR3 contains 16 residues. One entry per CDR3 protein, called by TCRdb with MiXCR from the reads. The table has fewer than 550,000 distinct CDR3 sequences, around 27% seen once. The V and J genes are TRBV4-1 and TRBJ2-5, with 7 bases lining up with TRBD1. The TCR comes from a human donor in good health (CMV status not recorded). Some clones in this sample may be carry-over from other donors' samples. Sequencing was carried out using PBMCs. Here the CDR3 reads CASSQGSGGWQETQYF. The CDR3 nucleotides are TGCGCCAGCAGCCAAGGTTCAGGGGGTTGGCAAGAGACCCAGTACTTC.